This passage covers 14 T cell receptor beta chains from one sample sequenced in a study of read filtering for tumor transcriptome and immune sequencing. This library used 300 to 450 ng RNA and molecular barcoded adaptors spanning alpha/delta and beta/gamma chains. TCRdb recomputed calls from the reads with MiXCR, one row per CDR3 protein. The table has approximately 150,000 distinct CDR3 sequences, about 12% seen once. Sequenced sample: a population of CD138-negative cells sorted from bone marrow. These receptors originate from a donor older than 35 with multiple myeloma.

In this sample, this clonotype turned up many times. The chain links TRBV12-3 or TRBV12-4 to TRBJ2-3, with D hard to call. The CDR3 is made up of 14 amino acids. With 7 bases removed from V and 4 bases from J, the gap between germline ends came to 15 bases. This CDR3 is CASNLGPGADTQYF. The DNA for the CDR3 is TGTGCCAGCAACCTAGGACCGGGCGCAGATACGCAGTATTTT.

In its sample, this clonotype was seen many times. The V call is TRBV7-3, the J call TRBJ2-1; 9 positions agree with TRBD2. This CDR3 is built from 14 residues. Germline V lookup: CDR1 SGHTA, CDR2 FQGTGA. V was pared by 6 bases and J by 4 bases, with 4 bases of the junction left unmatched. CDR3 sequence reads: CASSASGDYNEQFF. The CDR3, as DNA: TGTGCCAGCAGTGCTAGCGGGGATTACAATGAGCAGTTCTTC. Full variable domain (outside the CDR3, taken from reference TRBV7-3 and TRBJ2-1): GAGVSQTPSNKVTEKGKYVELRCDPISGHTALYWYRQSLGQGPEFLIYFQGTGAADDSGLPNDRFFAVRPEGSVSTLKIQRTERGDSAVYLCASSASGDYNEQFFGPGTRLTVL.

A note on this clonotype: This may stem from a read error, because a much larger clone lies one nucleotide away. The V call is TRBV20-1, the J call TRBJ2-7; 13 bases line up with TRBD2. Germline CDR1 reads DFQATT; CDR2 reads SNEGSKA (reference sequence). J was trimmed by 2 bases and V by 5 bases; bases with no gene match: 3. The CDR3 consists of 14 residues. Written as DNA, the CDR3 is TGCAGTGCTCCCGGGACTAGCGGGGCCTACGAGCAGTACTTC. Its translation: CSAPGTSGAYEQYF.

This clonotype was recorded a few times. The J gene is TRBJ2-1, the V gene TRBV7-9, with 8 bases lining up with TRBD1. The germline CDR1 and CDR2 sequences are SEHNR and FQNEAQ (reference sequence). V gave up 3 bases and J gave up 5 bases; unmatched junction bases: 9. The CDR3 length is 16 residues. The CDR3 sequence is CASSFQGQVGHNEQFF. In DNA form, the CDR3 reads TGTGCCAGCAGCTTCCAGGGACAGGTAGGCCACAATGAGCAGTTCTTC.

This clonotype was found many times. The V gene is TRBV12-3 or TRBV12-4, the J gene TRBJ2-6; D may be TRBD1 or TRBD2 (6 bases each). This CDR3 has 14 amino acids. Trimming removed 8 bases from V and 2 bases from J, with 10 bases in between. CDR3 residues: CASSRGAGANVLTF. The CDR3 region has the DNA TGTGCCAGCTCAAGGGGGGCTGGGGCCAACGTCCTGACTTTC.

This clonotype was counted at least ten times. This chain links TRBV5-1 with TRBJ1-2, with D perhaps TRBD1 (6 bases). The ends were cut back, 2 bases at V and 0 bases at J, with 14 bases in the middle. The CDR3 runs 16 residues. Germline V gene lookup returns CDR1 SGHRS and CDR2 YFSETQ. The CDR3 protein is CASSLSKAGANYGYTF. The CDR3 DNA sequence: TGCGCCAGCAGCTTATCCAAGGCAGGGGCTAACTATGGCTACACCTTC.

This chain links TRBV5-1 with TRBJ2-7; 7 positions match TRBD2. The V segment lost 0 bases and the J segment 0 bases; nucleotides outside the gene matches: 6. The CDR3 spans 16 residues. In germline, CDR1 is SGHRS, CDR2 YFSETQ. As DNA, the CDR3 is TGCGCCAGCAGCTTGGCGGCTAGCGGACCCTCCTACGAGCAGTACTTC. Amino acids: CASSLAASGPSYEQYF.

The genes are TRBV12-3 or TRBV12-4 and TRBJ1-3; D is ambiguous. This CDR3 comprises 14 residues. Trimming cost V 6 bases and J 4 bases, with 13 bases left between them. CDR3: CASRLPGRGNTIYF. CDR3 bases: TGTGCCAGCAGGCTCCCCGGGAGGGGAAACACCATATATTTT.

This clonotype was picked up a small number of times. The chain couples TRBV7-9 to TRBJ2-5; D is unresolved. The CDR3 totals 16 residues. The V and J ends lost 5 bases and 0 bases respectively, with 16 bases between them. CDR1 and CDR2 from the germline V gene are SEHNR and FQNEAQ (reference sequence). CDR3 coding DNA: TGTGCCAGCAGCAACCGTCTCAGGACGTACCAAGAGACCCAGTACTTC. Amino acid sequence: CASSNRLRTYQETQYF.

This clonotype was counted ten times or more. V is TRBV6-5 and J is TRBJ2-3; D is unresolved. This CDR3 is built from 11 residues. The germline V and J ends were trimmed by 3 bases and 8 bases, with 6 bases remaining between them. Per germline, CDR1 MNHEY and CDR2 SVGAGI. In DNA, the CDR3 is TGTGCCAGCAGTTATGGCAGTACGCAGTATTTT. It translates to CASSYGSTQYF.

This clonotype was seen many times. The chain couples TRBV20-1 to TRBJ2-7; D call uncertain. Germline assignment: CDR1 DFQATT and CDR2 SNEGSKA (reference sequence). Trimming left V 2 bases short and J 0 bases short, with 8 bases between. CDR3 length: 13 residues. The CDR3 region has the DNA TGCAGTGCTAGACGCAGGAGCTCCTACGAGCAGTACTTC. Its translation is CSARRRSSYEQYF.

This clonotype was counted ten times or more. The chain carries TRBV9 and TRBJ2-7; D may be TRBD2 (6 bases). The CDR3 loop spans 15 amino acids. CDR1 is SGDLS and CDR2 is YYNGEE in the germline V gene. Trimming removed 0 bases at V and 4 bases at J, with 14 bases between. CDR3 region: CASSVDLEGPYEQYF. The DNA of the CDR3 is TGTGCCAGCAGCGTAGATCTGGAGGGCCCTTACGAGCAGTACTTC. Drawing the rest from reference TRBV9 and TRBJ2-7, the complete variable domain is DSGVTQTPKHLITATGQRVTLRCSPRSGDLSVYWYQQSLDQGLQFLIQYYNGEERAKGNILERFSAQQFPDLHSELNLSSLELGDSALYFCASSVDLEGPYEQYFGPGTRLTVT.

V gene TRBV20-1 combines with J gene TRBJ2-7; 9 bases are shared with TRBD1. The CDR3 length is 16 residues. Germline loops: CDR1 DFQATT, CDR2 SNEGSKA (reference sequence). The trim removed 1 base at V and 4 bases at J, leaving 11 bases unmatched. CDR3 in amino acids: CSARGVGTGRIYEQYF. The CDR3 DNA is TGCAGTGCTAGAGGGGTGGGGACAGGGCGGATTTACGAGCAGTACTTC.

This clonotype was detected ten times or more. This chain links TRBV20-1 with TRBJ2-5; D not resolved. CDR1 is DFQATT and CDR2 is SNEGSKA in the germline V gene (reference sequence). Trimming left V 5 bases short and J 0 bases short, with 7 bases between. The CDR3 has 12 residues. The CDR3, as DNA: TGCAGTGCTGATAAAGACCAAGAGACCCAGTACTTC. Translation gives CSADKDQETQYF.